Below, one T cell receptor beta chain is given with its context. These data belong to a study of blood T cell repertoires in COVID-19. Across the whole study: Italy, Spain and the United States were the sources of the convalescent and acute COVID-19 samples. The analysed material was cDNA or gDNA that came from T cells, B-cell-depleted T cells, or PBMCs.

TCRdb's table, derived via immunoSEQ multiplex PCR, lists solely in-frame clones and lacks some. The data contain roughly 220,000 clones, approximately 81% of them singletons. The specimen was peripheral blood. The clonotype originates from a man aged 45 to 65 who had recovered from COVID-19.

The CDR3 sequence: CASSLKGAQTYGYTF. CDR3 bases: TGTGCCAGCAGTTTAAAGGGGGCCCAAACCTATGGCTACACCTTC. V gene TRBV28 combines with J gene TRBJ1-2; 7 bases line up with TRBD1. The CDR3 is 15 residues long. Germline trimming cut 2 bases from V and 4 bases from J; bases unmatched to any gene: 7. Germline-derived CDR1 and CDR2 are MDHEN and SYDVKM.